A single sample is the source of the 14 T cell receptor beta chains below, sequenced in a study of early T cells in non-severe SARS-CoV-2 infection. TCRdb passed the 5' RACE reads through MiXCR, listing each CDR3 protein once. The sample holds tens of thousands of distinct CDR3 sequences, 4% to 5% seen once. The sequencing input was whole blood. The receptors shown here come from an adult who was a healthcare worker with PCR-confirmed SARS-CoV-2 infection or an uninfected control (not recorded which).

This clonotype was counted many times. V and J are TRBV12-5 and TRBJ2-2, with TRBD2 as a possible D gene (5 bases). The CDR3 has 16 residues. From germline, CDR1 is LGHNT and CDR2 FRNRAP. The germline V and J ends were trimmed by 0 bases and 1 base, with 9 bases remaining between them. The CDR3 region is CASGLVWTGNTGELFF. The CDR3 DNA is TGTGCTAGTGGTTTGGTATGGACTGGGAACACCGGGGAGCTGTTTTTT.

This clonotype was counted only a few times. V gene TRBV3-1 combines with J gene TRBJ1-5; no definite D call. This CDR3 is 14 amino acids long. The ends were cut back, 0 bases at V and 5 bases at J, with 8 bases in the middle. CDR1 is LGHDT and CDR2 is YNNKEL in the germline V gene (reference sequence). CDR3 coding DNA: TGTGCCAGCAGCCAAGATCGTACGGATCAGCCCCAGCATTTT. Translation gives CASSQDRTDQPQHF.

This clonotype has ten or more counts. The chain is built from TRBV6-2 or TRBV6-3 and TRBJ1-1; 10 positions agree with TRBD1. Germline trimming cut 4 bases from V and 3 bases from J; bases unmatched to any gene: 8. In germline, CDR1 is MNHEY, CDR2 SVGEGT. This CDR3 spans 16 amino acids. The chain's CDR3 is CASSFGQGGSHTEAFF. The DNA for the CDR3 is TGTGCCAGCAGTTTCGGACAGGGGGGGTCTCACACTGAAGCTTTCTTT.

The chain is built from TRBV18 and TRBJ2-5; D is unresolved. Trimming shortened V by 3 bases and J by 3 bases, and 8 bases separated the two germline ends. The CDR3 totals 13 residues. CDR1 is KGHSH and CDR2 is LQKENI in the germline V gene. CDR3 DNA sequence: TGTGCCAGCTCACCCGTTGGTAAAGAGACCCAGTACTTC. Its protein is CASSPVGKETQYF.

This chain's CDR3 is CASSRASGNTIYF. The CDR3, as DNA: TGTGCCAGCAGCAGGGCCTCTGGAAACACCATATATTTT. The gene calls are TRBV6-5 and TRBJ1-3; D might be TRBD1 (5 bases). Germline loops: CDR1 MNHEY, CDR2 SVGAGI. V was clipped by 6 bases and J by 0 bases, with 6 bases between them. This CDR3 is built from 13 residues.

This clonotype has at least ten counts. This chain links TRBV30 with TRBJ2-2, with 9 nucleotides matching TRBD1. The CDR3 sequence is 15 residues long. CDR1 is GTSNPN, CDR2 SVGIG, per germline (reference sequence). Losses at the gene ends were 4 bases for V and 0 bases for J; bases not matched to a gene: 3. CDR3 in DNA: TGTGCCTGGACCAGACAGGGGGCGAACACCGGGGAGCTGTTTTTT. It specifies CAWTRQGANTGELFF.

The chain joins TRBV10-3 to TRBJ2-7, with D perhaps TRBD2 (5 bases). Germline CDR1 reads ENHRY; CDR2 reads SYGVKD. This CDR3 is built from 13 residues. Between the trimmed V and J ends, which lost 0 bases and 3 bases, there was a span of 6 bases. CDR3 protein: CAISESGNYEQYF. The CDR3 DNA reads as TGTGCCATCAGTGAGTCCGGGAACTACGAGCAGTACTTC.

This clonotype was seen more than once but under ten times. V gene TRBV7-9 combines with J gene TRBJ1-5; D unclear. The CDR3 covers 12 residues. The germline V gene encodes CDR1 SEHNR and CDR2 FQNEAQ (reference sequence). Trimming shortened V by 3 bases and J by 5 bases, and 5 bases separated the two germline ends. This CDR3 reads CASSLEYQPQHF. Here the CDR3 DNA reads TGTGCCAGCAGCTTGGAGTATCAGCCCCAGCATTTT.

The chain is built from TRBV4-1 and TRBJ1-5; 8 nucleotides line up with TRBD1. Germline loops: CDR1 MGHRA, CDR2 YSYEKL. The CDR3 has 15 amino acids. J lost 7 bases, V lost 4 bases, and 9 bases had no gene match. CDR3 DNA: TGCGCCAGCAGCCCGAGCGTACAGGGGGGACAGCCCCAGCATTTT. This encodes CASSPSVQGGQPQHF.

This clonotype was recorded at least ten times. The chain combines TRBV12-5 with TRBJ2-2; 10 nucleotides line up with TRBD1. The CDR3 runs to 16 residues. Germline V gene data show CDR1 as LGHNT and CDR2 as FRNRAP. The V and J ends lost 4 bases and 2 bases, in that order; junction bases with no gene match: 4. The CDR3: CASGSWTGGNTGELFF. For the CDR3, the DNA is TGTGCTAGTGGTTCCTGGACAGGGGGAAACACCGGGGAGCTGTTTTTT.

This clonotype was found many times. V usage is TRBV9 and J usage is TRBJ1-6; 7 bases align to TRBD1. CDR3 length: 16 amino acids. Germline CDR1 reads SGDLS; CDR2 reads YYNGEE. V lost 0 bases and J lost 8; bases outside the gene matches: 8. The chain's CDR3 is CASSVAVTGFDSPLHF. The CDR3 DNA reads as TGTGCCAGCAGCGTAGCGGTGACAGGGTTTGATTCACCCCTCCACTTT.

In its sample, this clonotype was seen a few times. V and J are TRBV18 and TRBJ1-6; 9 nucleotides agree with TRBD1. V dropped 5 bases and J dropped 7; count of bases not matched to a gene: 12. From germline, CDR1 is KGHSH and CDR2 LQKENI. The CDR3 is made up of 17 amino acids. The CDR3 DNA sequence: TGTGCCAGCTCAACCAGTCTGACAGGGGGAGTGAATTCACCCCTCCACTTT. Amino acids: CASSTSLTGGVNSPLHF. The variable domain in full, with the rest retrieved from reference TRBV18 and TRBJ1-6, is NAGVMQNPRHLVRRRGQEARLRCSPMKGHSHVYWYRQLPEEGLKFMVYLQKENIIDESGMPKERFSAEFPKEGPSILRIQQVVRGDSAAYFCASSTSLTGGVNSPLHFGNGTRLTVT.

This clonotype was detected a few times. This chain uses TRBV18 with TRBJ2-2; D is undetermined. Germline-derived CDR1 and CDR2 are KGHSH and LQKENI. This CDR3 is 15 amino acids long. Trimming pared 4 bases from V and 5 bases from J, leaving 14 bases between. The CDR3 DNA reads TGTGCCAGCTCACTTCAGGACCCAGCAACCGGGGAGCTGTTTTTT. It yields the protein CASSLQDPATGELFF.

This clonotype was seen repeatedly, ten times or more. The chain combines TRBV7-9 with TRBJ2-5, with 11 bases lining up with TRBD2. The CDR3 has 18 amino acids. CDR1 and CDR2 (germline): SEHNR, FQNEAQ (reference sequence). V lost 1 base and J lost 5; bases outside the gene matches: 12. The CDR3 sequence: CASSLGGTSGLLAETQYF. The CDR3 region has the DNA TGTGCCAGCAGCTTAGGTGGGACTAGCGGTTTGCTTGCGGAGACCCAGTACTTC.